These 30 T cell receptor beta chains were all obtained from the same sample, sequenced in a study of cytomegalovirus exposure and HLA in healthy donors. TCRdb's copy holds only in-frame clones and misses some; the assay was immunoSEQ multiplex PCR. Here the sample spans 100,000 to 150,000 clones, around 92% being singletons. Material: PBMCs. The receptors derive from a man younger than 45 in good health and CMV-seronegative.

The rearrangement joins TRBV6-5 to TRBJ1-2; D not resolved. Trimming stripped 7 bases from V and 2 bases from J, with 5 bases between. The CDR3 length is 11 residues. The germline V gene has CDR1 MNHEY and CDR2 SVGAGI. CDR3 in amino acids: CASKQNYGYTF. CDR3 sequence (DNA): TGTGCCAGCAAACAGAACTATGGCTACACCTTC.

This clone was picked up one time. The chain combines TRBV19 with TRBJ1-3; D call uncertain. Germline-derived CDR1 and CDR2 are LNHDA and SQIVND (reference sequence). V lost 7 bases and J 2 bases, leaving 15 bases between the germline ends. The CDR3 extends over 15 amino acids. This CDR3 is CASTLRVMAGNTIYF. DNA of the CDR3: TGTGCCAGTACCCTCCGGGTGATGGCTGGAAACACCATATATTTT.

The chain uses TRBV18 and TRBJ2-7; 10 bases line up with TRBD2. This CDR3 contains 14 residues. The junction had 2 bases not matched to a gene; V was cut back by 4 bases and J by 2 bases. In germline, CDR1 is KGHSH, CDR2 LQKENI. CDR3 amino acids: CASSQAGGTYEQYF. The CDR3 nucleotides read TGTGCCAGCTCACAAGCGGGGGGGACCTACGAGCAGTACTTC.

This rearrangement joins TRBV5-1 to TRBJ2-3; 8 bases are shared with TRBD1. Trimming removed 1 base from V and 3 bases from J; junction bases left unmatched: 13. The germline CDR1 and CDR2 sequences are SGHRS and YFSETQ. This CDR3 has 18 residues. CDR3 sequence: CASSLLGGQGRKTDTQYF. The CDR3 nucleotides read TGCGCCAGCAGCTTGTTAGGCGGACAGGGTAGGAAAACAGATACGCAGTATTTT.

The CDR3 DNA reads TGTGCCAGCAGCTTAGGAGCGAACAATGAGCAGTTCTTC. Translation: CASSLGANNEQFF. V and J are TRBV7-9 and TRBJ2-1, with unresolved D. CDR3 size: 13 residues. Germline V CDR1 and CDR2: SEHNR, FQNEAQ (reference sequence). V was pared by 1 base and J by 5 bases, with 6 bases between.

The V gene is TRBV7-3, the J gene TRBJ2-5; D ambiguous. Germline lookup yields CDR1 SGHTA and CDR2 FQGTGA. Trimming removed 1 base at V and 2 bases at J, with 5 bases between. The CDR3 extends over 13 amino acids. The CDR3 loop reads CASSLNWQETQYF. The CDR3 coding sequence is TGTGCCAGCAGCTTAAACTGGCAAGAGACCCAGTACTTC.

The chain couples TRBV13 to TRBJ2-2; possible D gene TRBD1, 6 bases. CDR3 length: 16 amino acids. Trimming shortened V by 7 bases and J by 0 bases, and 15 bases separated the two germline ends. The germline V gene has CDR1 PRHDT and CDR2 FYEKMQ (reference sequence). The chain's CDR3 is CASTSQGPSNTGELFF. CDR3 sequence (DNA): TGTGCCAGCACATCTCAGGGGCCCTCGAACACCGGGGAGCTGTTTTTT.

The chain links TRBV11-3 to TRBJ1-3; tentatively, D is TRBD1 (5 bases). CDR3 size: 14 residues. Germline V gives CDR1 SGHNT, CDR2 YENEEA. Trimming shortened V by 5 bases and J by 0 bases, and 8 bases separated the two germline ends. In nucleotides, the CDR3 is TGTGCCAGCAGCCAAGACAGCTCTGGAAACACCATATATTTT. Amino acids: CASSQDSSGNTIYF. The full variable domain, in which reference TRBV11-3 and TRBJ1-3 provide the parts outside the CDR3, is EAGVVQSPRYKIIEKKQPVAFWCNPISGHNTLYWYLQNLGQGPELLIRYENEEAVDDSQLPKDRFSAERLKGVDSTLKIQPAELGDSAVYLCASSQDSSGNTIYFGEGSWLTVV.

V is TRBV19 and J is TRBJ2-3; 7 nucleotides align to TRBD1. The CDR3 has 15 residues. With 8 bases clipped from V and 2 bases from J, the junction kept 10 bases outside the gene matches. Germline lookup yields CDR1 LNHDA and CDR2 SQIVND (reference sequence). The CDR3 DNA is TGTGCCAGTGATAGTGGGGACAGCTCCACAGATACGCAGTATTTT. This sequence encodes CASDSGDSSTDTQYF.

The rearrangement uses TRBV5-4 and TRBJ2-3; 9 nucleotides match TRBD1. The CDR3 is 16 amino acids. Trimming cost V 2 bases and J 0 bases; bases outside gene matches: 4. The germline CDR1 and CDR2 sequences are SGHNT and YYREEE (reference sequence). In nucleotides, the CDR3 is TGTGCCAGCAGCTTCGGGGACAGGGTTAGCACAGATACGCAGTATTTT. This encodes CASSFGDRVSTDTQYF.

This clone was counted at least ten times. The CDR3 region has the DNA TGTGCCAGCAGTGACGGACAGGACAATTCACCCCTCCACTTT. Amino acid sequence: CASSDGQDNSPLHF. The chain combines TRBV6-4 with TRBJ1-6, with TRBD1 identical over 7 bases. The CDR3 sequence is 14 residues long. CDR1 is MRHNA, CDR2 SNTAGT, per germline. The V gene end was trimmed by 2 bases and the J gene end by 7 bases; junction bases not matched to a gene: 2.

The V call is TRBV6-5, the J call TRBJ2-2; TRBD1 aligns across 11 bases. The germline gives CDR1 MNHEY, CDR2 SVGAGI. The CDR3 has 15 residues. With 7 bases clipped from V and 7 bases from J, the junction kept 8 bases outside the gene matches. DNA for the CDR3: TGTGCCAGCACCCCGGACAGGGGGCCGGGCGGGGAGCTGTTTTTT. Amino acid sequence: CASTPDRGPGGELFF.

The CDR3 sequence: CASSRTENTEAFF. For the CDR3, the DNA is TGTGCCAGTAGTAGGACAGAGAACACTGAAGCTTTCTTT. This chain joins TRBV19 and TRBJ1-1; TRBD1 is a possible D gene (6 bases). CDR3 length: 13 residues. V was trimmed by 4 bases and J by 1 base, leaving 7 bases between them. Germline values: CDR1 LNHDA, CDR2 SQIVND (reference sequence).

This clone was picked up one time. V and J are TRBV10-3 and TRBJ1-3; 7 bases line up with TRBD1. CDR3 length: 14 residues. With 5 bases clipped from V and 3 bases from J, the junction kept 4 bases outside the gene matches. The germline V gene encodes CDR1 ENHRY and CDR2 SYGVKD. Here the CDR3 DNA reads TGTGCCATCAGTCCTACAGGGGATGGAAACACCATATATTTT. This encodes CAISPTGDGNTIYF.

This clone was observed a single time. The rearrangement uses TRBV27 and TRBJ2-5, with D perhaps matching TRBD1 (5 bases). The CDR3 is 15 amino acids. Germline assignment: CDR1 MNHEY and CDR2 SMNVEV (reference sequence). The ends were cut back, 4 bases at V and 0 bases at J, with 12 bases in the middle. Written as DNA, the CDR3 is TGTGCCAGCAGTTCAGAAGGGGTTTACCAAGAGACCCAGTACTTC. This encodes CASSSEGVYQETQYF.

CDR3 sequence reads: CASSQASAQSYEQYF. CDR3 sequence (DNA): TGCGCCAGCAGCCAGGCCAGCGCCCAATCCTACGAGCAGTACTTC. The chain is built from TRBV4-1 and TRBJ2-7; D unresolved. This CDR3 is 15 amino acids long. Trimming took off 3 bases at V and 1 base at J, with 13 bases between the two ends. Germline V gives CDR1 MGHRA, CDR2 YSYEKL.

The V gene is TRBV5-1, the J gene TRBJ1-1, with 7 bases aligning to TRBD1. CDR3 length equals 14 residues. V was clipped by 1 base and J by 8 bases; unmatched bases: 8. From germline, CDR1 is SGHRS and CDR2 YFSETQ. CDR3 nucleotides: TGCGCCAGCAGCTTGTGGAGGGGGCGAAGGGAAGCTTTCTTT. Protein sequence: CASSLWRGRREAFF.

This chain joins TRBV12-5 and TRBJ1-2; possibly TRBD1 for D (5 bases). Trimming cost V 6 bases and J 5 bases, with 22 bases left between them. Per germline, CDR1 LGHNT and CDR2 FRNRAP. The CDR3 is 16 amino acids. The CDR3 DNA follows: TGTGCTAGTGGCCCTGACAGATTGGAAGGGGTATATGGCTACACCTTC. It is translated as CASGPDRLEGVYGYTF. The variable domain in full, completed from reference TRBV12-5 and TRBJ1-2, reads DARVTQTPRHKVTEMGQEVTMRCQPILGHNTVFWYRQTMMQGLELLAYFRNRAPLDDSGMPKDRFSAEMPDATLATLKIQPSEPRDSAVYFCASGPDRLEGVYGYTFGSGTRLTVV.

The J gene is TRBJ1-1, the V gene TRBV6-5; weak D call: TRBD1 (6 bases). Per germline, CDR1 MNHEY and CDR2 SVGAGI. The CDR3 is 13 residues long. Trimming left V 6 bases short and J 1 base short, with 9 bases between. The CDR3 region is CASRSTGNTEAFF. CDR3 bases: TGTGCCAGCAGGTCGACAGGGAACACTGAAGCTTTCTTT.

This chain connects TRBV6-5 to TRBJ1-1; D may be TRBD1 (6 bases). CDR3 size: 14 residues. Germline V gene lookup returns CDR1 MNHEY and CDR2 SVGAGI. V was clipped by 0 bases and J by 8 bases, with 13 bases between them. CDR3 in amino acids: CASSYSGHMVEAFF. The CDR3 region has the DNA TGTGCCAGCAGTTACTCGGGACACATGGTGGAAGCTTTCTTT.

The DNA for the CDR3 is TGTGCCAGCAGCCCGGGGAATTCACCCCTCCACTTT. This translates into CASSPGNSPLHF. The chain combines TRBV5-6 with TRBJ1-6; D ambiguous. The CDR3 length is 12 residues. Trimming took off 4 bases at V and 7 bases at J, with 6 bases between the two ends. Germline V gives CDR1 SGHDT, CDR2 YYEEEE.

V usage is TRBV6-6 and J usage is TRBJ2-7; possibly TRBD1 for D (6 bases). The CDR3 is made up of 15 amino acids. Trimming cost V 8 bases and J 0 bases, with 17 bases left between them. CDR1 is MNHNY and CDR2 is SVGAGI in the germline V gene (reference sequence). The CDR3 protein is CASAPRGGSSYEQYF. The CDR3 nucleotides are TGTGCCAGCGCCCCAAGAGGGGGTAGCTCCTACGAGCAGTACTTC.

The V and J genes are TRBV5-1 and TRBJ2-7; D not resolved. Germline V CDR1 and CDR2: SGHRS, YFSETQ. V lost 0 bases and J lost 3, with 16 bases in between. This CDR3 is 16 amino acids long. CDR3 loop: CASSLGLSPYHYEQYF. CDR3 nucleotide sequence: TGCGCCAGCAGCTTGGGTCTTAGCCCCTACCACTACGAGCAGTACTTC.

DNA for the CDR3: TGTGCCAGCAGTTCGGAAGGCGGGGGCAATCAGCCCCAGCATTTT. Protein sequence: CASSSEGGGNQPQHF. The V gene is TRBV28, the J gene TRBJ1-5; D call uncertain. The CDR3 has 15 amino acids. V was cut by 4 bases and J by 2 bases, with 12 bases left in between. Germline V CDR1 and CDR2: MDHEN, SYDVKM. Combining the CDR3 with reference TRBV28 and TRBJ1-5 gives the whole variable domain DVKVTQSSRYLVKRTGEKVFLECVQDMDHENMFWYRQDPGLGLRLIYFSYDVKMKEKGDIPEGYSVSREKKERFSLILESASTNQTSMYLCASSSEGGGNQPQHFGDGTRLSIL.

The chain is built from TRBV19 and TRBJ2-7, with D possibly TRBD1 on 5 matching bases. CDR1 is LNHDA, CDR2 SQIVND, per germline (reference sequence). The length of the CDR3 is 12 residues. V was clipped by 5 bases and J by 6 bases, with 11 bases between them. The CDR3 coding sequence is TGTGCCAGTAGTCTAACAGGACGCGAGCAGTACTTC. This codes for CASSLTGREQYF.

The CDR3: CASSQAGTTYEQYF. CDR3 coding DNA: TGTGCCAGCAGCCAGGCGGGTACAACCTACGAGCAGTACTTC. This sequence joins TRBV4-2 and TRBJ2-7, with D perhaps matching TRBD2 (5 bases). The CDR3 extends over 14 amino acids. Germline V CDR1 and CDR2: LGHNA, YNFKEQ. Trimming pared 3 bases from V and 2 bases from J, leaving 11 bases between.

A few counts support this clone. The chain employs TRBV18 and TRBJ1-5, with 7 positions matching TRBD1. From germline, CDR1 is KGHSH and CDR2 LQKENI. The CDR3 totals 13 residues. The J segment lost 5 bases and the V segment lost 3 bases, leaving 1 base of the junction unmatched. The CDR3 loop is CASSPQGDQPQHF. The DNA for the CDR3 is TGTGCCAGCTCACCGCAGGGGGATCAGCCCCAGCATTTT.

This chain uses TRBV6-5 with TRBJ2-5; D not resolved. This CDR3 is built from 14 residues. Germline V gene sequence: CDR1 MNHEY, CDR2 SVGAGI. V was clipped by 2 bases and J by 0 bases, with 7 bases between them. This chain's CDR3 is CASSYGDYQETQYF. The CDR3 bases are TGTGCCAGCAGTTACGGTGACTACCAAGAGACCCAGTACTTC.

The chain is built from TRBV6-1 and TRBJ2-7; 8 nucleotides agree with TRBD1. Per germline, CDR1 MNHNS and CDR2 SASEGT. Trimming cost V 6 bases and J 3 bases; bases outside gene matches: 1. CDR3 length: 12 residues. DNA of the CDR3: TGTGCCAGCAGCGGACAGGGCTACGAGCAGTACTTC. Residues: CASSGQGYEQYF.

This chain joins TRBV10-3 and TRBJ2-3; TRBD2 matches at 13 bases. Germline values: CDR1 ENHRY, CDR2 SYGVKD. Losses at the gene ends were 10 bases for V and 3 bases for J; bases not matched to a gene: 16. The CDR3 length is 18 residues. CDR3 DNA: TGTGCCACCCAACCGCCGCGACTAGCGGGGGGCACGACAGATACGCAGTATTTT. Amino acid sequence: CATQPPRLAGGTTDTQYF.